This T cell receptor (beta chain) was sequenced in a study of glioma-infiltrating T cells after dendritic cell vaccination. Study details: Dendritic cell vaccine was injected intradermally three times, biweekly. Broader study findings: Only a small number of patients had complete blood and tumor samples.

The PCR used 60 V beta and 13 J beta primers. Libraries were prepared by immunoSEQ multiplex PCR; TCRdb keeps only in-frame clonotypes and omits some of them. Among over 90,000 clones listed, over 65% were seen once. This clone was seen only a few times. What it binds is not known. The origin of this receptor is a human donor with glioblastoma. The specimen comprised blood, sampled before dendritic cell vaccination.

CDR3 coding DNA: TGTGCCAGTCGCGGCGGGGGGACCTACGAGCAGTACTTC. It encodes CASRGGGTYEQYF. The rearrangement joins TRBV19 to TRBJ2-7; 8 positions agree with TRBD2. J lost 2 bases, V lost 8 bases, and 5 bases had no gene match. CDR1 and CDR2 from the germline V gene are LNHDA and SQIVND (reference sequence). The CDR3 extends over 13 amino acids.